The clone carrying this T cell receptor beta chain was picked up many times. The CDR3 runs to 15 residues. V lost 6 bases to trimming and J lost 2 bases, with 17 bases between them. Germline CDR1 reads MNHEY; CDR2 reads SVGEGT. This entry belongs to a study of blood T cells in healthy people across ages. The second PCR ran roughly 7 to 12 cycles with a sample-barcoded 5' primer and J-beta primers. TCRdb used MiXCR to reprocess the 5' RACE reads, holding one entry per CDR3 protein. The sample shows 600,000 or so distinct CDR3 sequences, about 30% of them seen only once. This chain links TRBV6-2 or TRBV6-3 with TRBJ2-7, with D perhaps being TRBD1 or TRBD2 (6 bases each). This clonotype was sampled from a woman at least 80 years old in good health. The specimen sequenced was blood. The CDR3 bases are TGTGCCAGCAGATTAGGGGGGACGGGGGCCTACGAGCAGTACTTC. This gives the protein CASRLGGTGAYEQYF.